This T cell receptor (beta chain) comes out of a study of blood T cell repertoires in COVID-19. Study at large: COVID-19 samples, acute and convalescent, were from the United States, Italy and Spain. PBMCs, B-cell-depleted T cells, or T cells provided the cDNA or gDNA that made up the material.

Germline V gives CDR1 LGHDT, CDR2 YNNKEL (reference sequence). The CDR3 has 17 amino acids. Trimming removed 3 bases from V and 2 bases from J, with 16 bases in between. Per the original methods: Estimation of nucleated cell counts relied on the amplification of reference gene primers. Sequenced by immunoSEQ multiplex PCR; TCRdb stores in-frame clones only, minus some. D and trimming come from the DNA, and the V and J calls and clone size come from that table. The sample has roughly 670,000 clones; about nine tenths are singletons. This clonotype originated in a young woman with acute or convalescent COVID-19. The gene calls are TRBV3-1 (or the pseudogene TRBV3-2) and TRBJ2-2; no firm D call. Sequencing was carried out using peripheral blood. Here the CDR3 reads CASSQGPFTANTGELFF. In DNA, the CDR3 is TGTGCCAGCAGCCAGGGTCCATTTACAGCAAACACCGGGGAGCTGTTTTTT.